The T cell receptor beta chain described here comes from a study of identical twins. The cDNA had a unique molecular identifier and a template-switch universal primer site. TCRdb reprocessed the 5' RACE reads via MiXCR and lists one record per CDR3 protein. The repertoire includes about 660,000 distinct CDR3 sequences, under 9% of them detected once, and more than 0.75% sits in the top ten. This clonotype occurred a few times. Antigen: not known. The CDR3 totals 20 residues. CDR1 is MNHEY and CDR2 is SVGEGT in the germline V gene. J was trimmed by 1 base and V by 0 bases; bases with no gene match: 15. Study results and limitations: The same donors were not followed; conclusions instead depended on cross-sectional statistical analysis. Abundant beta clonotypes from cord blood had fewer insertions, unlike memory repertoires, which showed none.

These same data were also listed under a study on yellow fever vaccine responses in identical twins.

Sequencing was carried out using PBMCs. This sequence joins TRBV6-2 or TRBV6-3 and TRBJ2-3; 8 positions match TRBD1. The TCR was taken from a woman younger than 30 in good health. CDR3 coding DNA: TGTGCCAGCAGTTACTCTCCGTTGGACAGGGTTTTTGTGGGCACAGATACGCAGTATTTT. It specifies CASSYSPLDRVFVGTDTQYF.